Given below is one T cell receptor beta chain in context. Its antigen is currently unknown. The CDR3 totals 12 residues. Germline CDR1 and CDR2: MDHEN and SYDVKM. V dropped 7 bases and J dropped 1 base, with 7 bases sitting between them. The data derive from a study of radiotherapy plus CTLA-4 blockade in lung cancer. Study-wide findings and caveats: Among blood TCR repertoires after radiotherapy plus ipilimumab, tumor-derived clones expanded.

The method was immunoSEQ multiplex PCR; TCRdb's version includes in-frame clones alone and lacks a portion of them. The sample consists of around 70,000 clones, approximately 83% of them appearing once. This specimen was peripheral blood, taken from a patient treated with radiotherapy plus ipilimumab. The chain joins TRBV28 to TRBJ1-1; no definite D call. This receptor was taken from a human donor with non-small cell lung cancer who had a partial response to radiotherapy plus ipilimumab. CDR3: CASKQANTEAFF. Written as DNA, the CDR3 is TGTGCCAGCAAGCAGGCGAACACTGAAGCTTTCTTT.